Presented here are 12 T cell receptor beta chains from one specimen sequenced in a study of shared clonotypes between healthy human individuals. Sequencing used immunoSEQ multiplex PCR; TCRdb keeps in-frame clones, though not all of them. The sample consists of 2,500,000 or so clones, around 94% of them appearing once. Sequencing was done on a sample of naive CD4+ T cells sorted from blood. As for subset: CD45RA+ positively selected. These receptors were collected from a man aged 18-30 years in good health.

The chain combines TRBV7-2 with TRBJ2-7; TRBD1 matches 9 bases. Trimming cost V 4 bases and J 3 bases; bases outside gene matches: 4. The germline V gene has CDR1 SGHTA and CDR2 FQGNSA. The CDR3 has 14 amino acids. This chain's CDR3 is CASSSGTGIYEQYF. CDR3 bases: TGTGCCAGCAGCTCCGGGACAGGGATCTACGAGCAGTACTTC.

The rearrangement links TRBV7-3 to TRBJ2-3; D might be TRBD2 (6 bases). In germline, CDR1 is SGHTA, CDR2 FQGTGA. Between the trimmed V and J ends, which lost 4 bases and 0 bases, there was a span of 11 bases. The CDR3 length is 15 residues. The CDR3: CASSSGLSSTDTQYF. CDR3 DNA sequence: TGTGCCAGCAGCTCGGGACTTTCTAGCACAGATACGCAGTATTTT.

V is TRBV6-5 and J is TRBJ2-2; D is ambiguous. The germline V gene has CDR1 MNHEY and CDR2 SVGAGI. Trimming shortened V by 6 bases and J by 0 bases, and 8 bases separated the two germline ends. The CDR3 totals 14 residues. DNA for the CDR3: TGTGCCAGCAGCCGTGAGACGAACACCGGGGAGCTGTTTTTT. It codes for CASSRETNTGELFF.

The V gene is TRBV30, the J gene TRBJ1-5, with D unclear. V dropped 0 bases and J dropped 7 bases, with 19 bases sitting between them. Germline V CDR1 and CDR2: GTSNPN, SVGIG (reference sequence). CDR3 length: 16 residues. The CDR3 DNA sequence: TGTGCCTGGAGTGTACCATACGGTTTGGGTGGGCAGCCCCAGCATTTT. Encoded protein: CAWSVPYGLGGQPQHF.

The CDR3 spells CAIRGSQRSYEQYF. In DNA form, the CDR3 reads TGTGCCATCAGGGGGTCCCAACGCTCCTACGAGCAGTACTTC. V is TRBV10-3 and J is TRBJ2-7, with D hard to call. CDR3 length: 14 residues. Germline V gene lookup returns CDR1 ENHRY and CDR2 SYGVKD. V was pared by 6 bases and J by 0 bases, with 12 bases between.

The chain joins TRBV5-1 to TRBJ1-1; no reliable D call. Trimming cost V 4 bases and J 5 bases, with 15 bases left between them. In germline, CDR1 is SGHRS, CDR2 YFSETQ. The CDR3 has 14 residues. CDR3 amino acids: CASSPTRPTTEAFF. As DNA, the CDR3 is TGCGCCAGCAGCCCGACTCGGCCGACAACTGAAGCTTTCTTT.

The CDR3, as DNA: TGTGCTAGTGGCACGCCCCGGGCAGGGGGCAATAGCAATCAGCCCCAGCATTTT. Amino acids: CASGTPRAGGNSNQPQHF. This sequence joins TRBV12-5 and TRBJ1-5; 8 bases map to TRBD1. The CDR3 runs 18 residues. V lost 6 bases and J lost 0; bases outside the gene matches: 13. CDR1 and CDR2 (germline): LGHNT, FRNRAP.

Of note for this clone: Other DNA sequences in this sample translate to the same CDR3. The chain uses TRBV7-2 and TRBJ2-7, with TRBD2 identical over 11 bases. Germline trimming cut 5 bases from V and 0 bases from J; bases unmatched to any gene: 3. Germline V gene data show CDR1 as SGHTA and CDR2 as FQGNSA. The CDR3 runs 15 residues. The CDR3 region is CASSRGTSGSYEQYF. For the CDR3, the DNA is TGTGCCAGCAGCCGTGGGACTAGCGGCTCCTACGAGCAGTACTTC. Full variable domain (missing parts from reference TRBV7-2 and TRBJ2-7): GAGVSQSPSNKVTEKGKDVELRCDPISGHTALYWYRQSLGQGLEFLIYFQGNSAPDKSGLPSDRFSAERTGGSVSTLTIQRTQQEDSAVYLCASSRGTSGSYEQYFGPGTRLTVT.

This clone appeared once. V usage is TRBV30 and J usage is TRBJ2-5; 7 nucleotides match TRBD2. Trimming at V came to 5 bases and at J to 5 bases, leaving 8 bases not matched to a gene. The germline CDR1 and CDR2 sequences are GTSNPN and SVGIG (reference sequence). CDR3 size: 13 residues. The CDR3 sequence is CAWAWKGGETQYF. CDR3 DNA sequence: TGTGCCTGGGCCTGGAAGGGAGGGGAGACCCAGTACTTC.

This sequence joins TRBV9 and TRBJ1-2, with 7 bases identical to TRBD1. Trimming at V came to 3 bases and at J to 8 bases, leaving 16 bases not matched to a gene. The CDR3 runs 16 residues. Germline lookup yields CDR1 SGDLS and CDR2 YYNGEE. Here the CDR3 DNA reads TGTGCCAGCAGCGACCGACGGGACAGCAACGTAGGGGGCTACACCTTC. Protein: CASSDRRDSNVGGYTF.

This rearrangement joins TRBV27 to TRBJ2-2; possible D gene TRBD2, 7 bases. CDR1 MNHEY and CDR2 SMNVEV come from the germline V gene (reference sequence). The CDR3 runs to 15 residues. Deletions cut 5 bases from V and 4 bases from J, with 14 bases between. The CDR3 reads CASSPGGRGTGELFF. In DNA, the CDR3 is TGTGCCAGCAGTCCCGGGGGGCGCGGCACCGGGGAGCTGTTTTTT.

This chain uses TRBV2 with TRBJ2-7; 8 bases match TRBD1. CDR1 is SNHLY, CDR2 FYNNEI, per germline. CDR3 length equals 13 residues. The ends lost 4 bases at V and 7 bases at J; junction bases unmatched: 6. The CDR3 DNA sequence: TGTGCCAGCAGTGGGACAGGGTCTGGAGAGCAGTACTTC. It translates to CASSGTGSGEQYF. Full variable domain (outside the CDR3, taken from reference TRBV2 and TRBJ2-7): EPEVTQTPSHQVTQMGQEVILRCVPISNHLYFYWYRQILGQKVEFLVSFYNNEISEKSEIFDDQFSVERPDGSNFTLKIRSTKLEDSAMYFCASSGTGSGEQYFGPGTRLTVT.